The T cell receptor (beta chain) described here comes from a study of OX40 agonist ivuxolimab in advanced cancers. Study-wide background: Ivuxolimab, an antibody that agonizes OX40 (CD134), was administered to the patients. Those treated in dose escalation had hepatocellular carcinoma, melanoma, renal cell cancer or head and neck cancer. Participants, 82.7% male, averaged roughly 60 years of age, ranging from about 23 to 80. The study's findings and limits: CD4+ and CD8+ T cells in blood underwent clonal expansion by week 6 at 0.1 to 3.0 mg/kg.

Comment on this clone: Its specificity is unknown.

Sequencing was performed with immunoSEQ multiplex PCR; in TCRdb, only in-frame clones are kept and a portion is missing. The sample has just over 90,000 clones, 90% to 95% seen once. This clonotype was obtained from an adult with an advanced solid tumor such as melanoma, head and neck, liver or kidney cancer. The material was CD4+ or CD8+ T cells sorted from blood, obtained in a trial of the OX40 agonist ivuxolimab.

The DNA of the CDR3 is TGTGCCAGCAGCTTGGGTTCGGACTACGAGCAGTACTTC. Protein product: CASSLGSDYEQYF. The chain recombines TRBV5-6 with TRBJ2-7; the D is unclear. The V end lost 0 bases, the J end lost 3 bases, and 7 bases lay between the germline ends. The CDR3 is 13 residues long. Germline V gene data show CDR1 as SGHDT and CDR2 as YYEEEE.